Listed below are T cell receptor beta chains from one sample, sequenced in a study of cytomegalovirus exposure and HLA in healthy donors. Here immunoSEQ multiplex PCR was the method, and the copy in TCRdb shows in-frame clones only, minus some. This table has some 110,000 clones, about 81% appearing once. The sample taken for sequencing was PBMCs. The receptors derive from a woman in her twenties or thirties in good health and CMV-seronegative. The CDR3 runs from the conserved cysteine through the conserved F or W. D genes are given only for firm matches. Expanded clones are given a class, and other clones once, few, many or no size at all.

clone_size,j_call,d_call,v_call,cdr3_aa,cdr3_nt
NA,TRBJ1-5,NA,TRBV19,CASRFPGSNQPQHF,TGTGCCAGTAGGTTTCCAGGGAGCAATCAGCCCCAGCATTTT
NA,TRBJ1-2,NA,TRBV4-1,CASSQDDSIGYGYTF,TGCGCCAGCAGCCAAGATGACAGTATCGGATATGGCTACACCTTC
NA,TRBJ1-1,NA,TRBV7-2,CASSLDQGLDTEAFF,TGTGCCAGCAGCTTAGATCAGGGTTTGGACACTGAAGCTTTCTTT
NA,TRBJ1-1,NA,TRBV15,CATSRDHQGSSEAFF,TGTGCCACCAGCAGAGATCATCAGGGGAGCAGTGAAGCTTTCTTT
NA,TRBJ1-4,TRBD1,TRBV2,CASSPQGATNEKLFF,TGTGCCAGCAGTCCACAGGGGGCAACTAATGAAAAACTGTTTTTT
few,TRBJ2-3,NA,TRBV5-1,CASSLGGGGTDTQYF,TGCGCCAGCAGCTTGGGGGGCGGGGGCACAGATACGCAGTATTTT
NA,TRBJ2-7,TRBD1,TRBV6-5,CASSPYSGGRYEQYF,TGTGCCAGCAGTCCTTACTCAGGGGGCAGATACGAGCAGTACTTC
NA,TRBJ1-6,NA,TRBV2,CASSVESISPLHF,TGTGCCAGCAGTGTTGAATCTATCTCACCCCTCCACTTT
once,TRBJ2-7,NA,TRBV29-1,CSVPSGGEQYF,TGTAGCGTTCCTTCCGGGGGCGAGCAGTACTTC
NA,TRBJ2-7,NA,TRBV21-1,CASRRPGGSSPYEQYF,TGTGCCAGCAGGAGACCGGGCGGGAGCTCCCCCTACGAGCAGTACTTC
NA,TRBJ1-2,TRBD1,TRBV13,CASSARTGMSYTF,TGTGCCAGCAGCGCCCGGACAGGGATGAGCTACACCTTC
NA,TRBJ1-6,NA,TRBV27,CASSLSPGGYNSPLHF,TGTGCCAGCAGTTTGAGTCCGGGAGGCTATAATTCACCCCTCCACTTT
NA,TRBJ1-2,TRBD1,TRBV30,CACPTGGGNYGYTF,TGTGCCTGTCCGACAGGGGGAGGGAACTATGGCTACACCTTC
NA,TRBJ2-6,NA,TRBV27,CASSPGGAGANVLTF,TGTGCCAGCAGCCCGGGGGGCGCTGGGGCCAACGTCCTGACTTTC
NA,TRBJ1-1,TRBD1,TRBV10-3,CAISRGQVDTEAFF,TGTGCCATCAGCCGGGGACAGGTGGACACTGAAGCTTTCTTT
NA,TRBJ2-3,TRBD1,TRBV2,CASSGDMTGAKDTQYF,TGTGCCAGCAGTGGGGATATGACAGGGGCAAAGGATACGCAGTATTTT
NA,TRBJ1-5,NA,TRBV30,CAWSSSNQPQHF,TGTGCCTGGAGCAGTAGCAATCAGCCCCAGCATTTT
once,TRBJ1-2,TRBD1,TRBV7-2,CASTSDRAYGYTF,TGTGCCAGCACCTCGGACAGGGCCTATGGCTACACCTTC
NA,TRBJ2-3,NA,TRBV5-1,CASSFPGFTDTQYF,TGCGCCAGCAGTTTCCCGGGTTTCACAGATACGCAGTATTTT
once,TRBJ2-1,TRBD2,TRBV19,CASSITSGLYNEQFF,TGTGCCAGTAGTATTACTAGCGGCCTCTACAATGAGCAGTTCTTC
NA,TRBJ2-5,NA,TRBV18,CASSQTVSETQYF,TGCGCCAGCTCACAGACAGTGAGCGAGACCCAGTACTTC
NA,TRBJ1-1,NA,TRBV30,CAWSVSSNTEAFF,TGTGCCTGGAGTGTATCCTCGAACACTGAAGCTTTCTTT